Detailed here is one T cell receptor (beta chain). Sequencing used immunoSEQ multiplex PCR; TCRdb keeps in-frame clones, though not all of them. The table has around 65,000 clones, 90% to 95% seen once. The data were taken from a study of T cell changes during pregnancy in multiple sclerosis. Germline CDR1 is WNHNN and CDR2 is SYGVQD (reference sequence). The CDR3 is 20 residues long. J gave up 0 bases and V 0 bases, and 11 bases lay outside the gene matches. The chain is built from TRBV10-1 and TRBJ1-5; 10 nucleotides match TRBD1. This TCR came from a female donor in good health, enrolled as a control in a pregnancy study. This specimen consisted of peripheral blood, obtained in the third trimester of pregnancy. The CDR3 is CASSESKGQGHSYSNQPQHF. The CDR3 coding sequence is TGCGCCAGCAGTGAGTCGAAGGGACAGGGGCATTCGTATAGCAATCAGCCCCAGCATTTT.